The clone carrying this TCR beta chain has ten or more counts. Its cognate antigen is unknown. The data derive from a study of read filtering for tumor transcriptome and immune sequencing. For the study at large: By R-ISS, stages I, II and III held approximately 8, 16 and 7 patients. Study-wide results and caveats: The CD138-negative fraction was mixed bone marrow immune cells, not pure T cells.

Molecular barcoded adaptors covering alpha/delta and beta/gamma chains were used on about 0.4 ug RNA. Via MiXCR, TCRdb re-called the reads, giving one row per CDR3 protein. The sample gives around 26,000 distinct CDR3 sequences, under 15% of which show up once; 35% to 50% is in the top ten. CDR1 is SQVTM, CDR2 ANQGSEA, per germline. V lost 6 bases, J lost 7 bases, and 8 bases stayed unmatched. The CDR3 covers 13 residues. Bone marrow was sampled from every patient at the time of active disease. The source of this sequence is a donor aged 40 or older with multiple myeloma. The material sequenced was a population of CD138-negative cells sorted from bone marrow. J is TRBJ1-3 and V is TRBV29-1, with 8 bases identical to TRBD1. The chain's CDR3 is CSVRPTGANTIYF. The CDR3 region has the DNA TGCAGCGTCCGGCCGACAGGGGCGAACACCATATATTTT.